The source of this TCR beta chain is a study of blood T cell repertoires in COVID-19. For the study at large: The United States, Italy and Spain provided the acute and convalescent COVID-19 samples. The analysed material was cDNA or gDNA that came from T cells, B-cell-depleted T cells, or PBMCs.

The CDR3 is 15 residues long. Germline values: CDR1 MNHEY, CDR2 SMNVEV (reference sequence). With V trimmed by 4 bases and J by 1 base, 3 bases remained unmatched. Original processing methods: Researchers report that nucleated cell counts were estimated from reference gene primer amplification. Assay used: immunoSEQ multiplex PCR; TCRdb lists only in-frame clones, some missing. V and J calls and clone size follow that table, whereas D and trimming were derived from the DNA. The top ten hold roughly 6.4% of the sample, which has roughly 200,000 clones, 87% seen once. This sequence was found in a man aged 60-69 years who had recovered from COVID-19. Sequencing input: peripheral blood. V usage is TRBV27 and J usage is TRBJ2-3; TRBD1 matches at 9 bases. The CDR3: CASSSWTGGTDTQYF. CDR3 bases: TGTGCCAGCAGTTCCTGGACAGGGGGCACAGATACGCAGTATTTT.